This T cell receptor (beta chain) was observed in a study of blood T cell repertoires in COVID-19. Study-level information: Sites across the United States, Italy and Spain contributed samples from acute and convalescent COVID-19. PBMCs, B-cell-depleted T cells, or T cells provided the cDNA or gDNA that made up the material.

The CDR3 has 16 amino acids. Germline CDR1 is LNHDA and CDR2 is SQIVND (reference sequence). The junction had 9 bases not matched to a gene; V was cut back by 3 bases and J by 4 bases. How the authors handled the data: Nucleated cell number was recorded as an estimate derived from reference gene primer amplification. Using immunoSEQ multiplex PCR, the repertoire was profiled, and TCRdb retains in-frame clones only, with some absent. Clonal size and the V and J genes are those of that table, whereas D and trimming came from the DNA. This repertoire shows 450,000 or so clones, about 90% found once; its top ten account for 0.8% to 0.9%.

This sequence joins TRBV19 and TRBJ2-1, with 7 bases fitting TRBD2. The specimen was peripheral blood. This TCR was recovered from a man between 18 and 35 years old with COVID-19, enrolled during active disease. CDR3 in amino acids: CASSINGRQLYNEQFF. CDR3 in DNA: TGTGCCAGTAGTATTAACGGGAGGCAACTTTACAATGAGCAGTTCTTC.